This T cell receptor beta chain was captured by sequencing in a study of blood T cell repertoires in COVID-19. Study processing details: Counts of nucleated cells, estimated from reference gene primer amplification, were obtained. The table came from immunoSEQ multiplex PCR; TCRdb's copy has only in-frame clones and leaves some out. V, J and clone size reflect that table, while D and trimming were determined from the DNA. The data show around 180,000 clones, with under 80% seen just once and 2.5% to 3.5% held by the top ten. This CDR3 has 16 residues. V dropped 5 bases and J dropped 5 bases, with 21 bases sitting between them. The germline CDR1 and CDR2 sequences are KGHSH and LQKENI.

The chain uses TRBV18 and TRBJ1-2; D possibly corresponds to TRBD1 (6 bases). The sequenced sample consisted of peripheral blood. The receptor was isolated from a woman of 80 years or more with acute or convalescent COVID-19. This chain's CDR3 is CASSSRRGHQVYGYTF. As DNA, the CDR3 is TGTGCCAGCTCATCAAGAAGGGGACACCAAGTTTATGGCTACACCTTC.